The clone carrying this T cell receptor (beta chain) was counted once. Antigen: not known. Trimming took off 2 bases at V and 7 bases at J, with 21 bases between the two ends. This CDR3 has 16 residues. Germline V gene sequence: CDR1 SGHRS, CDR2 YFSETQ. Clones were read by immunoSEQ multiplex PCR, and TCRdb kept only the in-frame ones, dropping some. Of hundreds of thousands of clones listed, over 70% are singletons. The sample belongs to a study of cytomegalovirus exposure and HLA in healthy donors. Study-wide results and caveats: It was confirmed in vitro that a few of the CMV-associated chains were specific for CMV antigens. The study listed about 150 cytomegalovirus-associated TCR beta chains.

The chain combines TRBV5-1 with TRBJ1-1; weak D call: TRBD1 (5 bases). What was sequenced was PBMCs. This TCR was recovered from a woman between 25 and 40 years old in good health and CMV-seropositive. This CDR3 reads CASSLKGDGPTVEAFF. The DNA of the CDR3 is TGCGCCAGCAGCTTAAAAGGGGACGGTCCTACTGTTGAAGCTTTCTTT. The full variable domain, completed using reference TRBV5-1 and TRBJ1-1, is KAGVTQTPRYLIKTRGQQVTLSCSPISGHRSVSWYQQTPGQGLQFLFEYFSETQRNKGNFPGRFSGRQFSNSRSEMNVSTLELGDSALYLCASSLKGDGPTVEAFFGQGTRLTVV.